What follows are 19 T cell receptor beta chains derived from one specimen sequenced in a study of T cells in Graves' hyperthyroidism and ophthalmopathy. The CDR3 regions of TCR beta were amplified from RNA transcripts. Carried out on the TCR CDR3, a first-round RT-PCR used the HTBI primer set. TCRdb reanalysed the multiplex PCR reads using MiXCR and keeps one entry per CDR3 protein. Of tens of thousands of distinct CDR3 sequences in the sample, approximately 46% were seen once. Sequenced material: blood. The origin of the receptors is a woman under 40 with Graves' hyperthyroidism.

Worth noting for this clonotype: A much larger clonotype is one base distant, so this may be a read error. V usage is TRBV30 and J usage is TRBJ2-1, with 7 nucleotides matching TRBD2. V was clipped by 0 bases and J by 10 bases; unmatched bases: 6. Germline V lookup: CDR1 GTSNPN, CDR2 SVGIG (reference sequence). The CDR3 totals 13 residues. CDR3 DNA: TGTGCCTGGAGTGTACGGAGCGGGAAGGAGCAGTTCTTC. This encodes CAWSVRSGKEQFF. The full variable domain, its missing parts supplied by reference TRBV30 and TRBJ2-1, is SQTIHQWPATLVQPVGSPLSLECTVEGTSNPNLYWYRQAAGRGLQLLFYSVGIGQISSEVPQNLSASRPQDRQFILSSKKLLLSDSGFYLCAWSVRSGKEQFFGPGTRLTVL.

CDR3 region: CASSLELADNEQFF. The CDR3 DNA is TGTGCCAGCAGCTTAGAACTAGCGGACAATGAGCAGTTCTTC. The chain recombines TRBV11-2 with TRBJ2-1; 8 nucleotides align to TRBD2. V lost 0 bases, J lost 5 bases, and 0 bases stayed unmatched. This CDR3 comprises 14 residues. Germline CDR1 SGHAT, CDR2 FQNNGV.

This rearrangement joins TRBV2 to TRBJ2-3, with 12 bases matching TRBD2. The CDR3 contains 15 residues. Trimming removed 8 bases from V and 2 bases from J; junction bases left unmatched: 5. Germline V gene data show CDR1 as SNHLY and CDR2 as FYNNEI. Written as DNA, the CDR3 is TGTGCCAGCGGAGGGACTAGCGGGTTCACAGATACGCAGTATTTT. Protein product: CASGGTSGFTDTQYF.

This clonotype is deemed medium-sized. Here the CDR3 reads CASSTGQGVQPQHF. DNA for the CDR3: TGCGCCAGCAGCACTGGACAGGGAGTTCAGCCCCAGCATTTT. The chain combines TRBV5-1 with TRBJ1-5, with 8 bases that match TRBD1. V shed 4 bases and J 6 bases; nucleotides not matched to a gene: 6. The CDR3 runs 14 residues. The germline V gene has CDR1 SGHRS and CDR2 YFSETQ.

This clonotype was picked up one time. This chain connects TRBV5-1 to TRBJ2-5; D perhaps matches TRBD2 (5 bases). The CDR3 contains 13 residues. Germline loops: CDR1 SGHRS, CDR2 YFSETQ. Trimming cost V 4 bases and J 4 bases, with 11 bases left between them. CDR3 DNA: TGCGCCAGCAGCCAAGGCAGCGGAGAGACCCAGTACTTC. Its protein product is CASSQGSGETQYF.

This clonotype counts as medium-sized. The chain uses TRBV9 and TRBJ2-1, with 7 positions matching TRBD2. Germline assignment: CDR1 SGDLS and CDR2 YYNGEE. The CDR3 is made up of 15 amino acids. The junction had 5 bases not matched to a gene; V was cut back by 0 bases and J by 5 bases. This CDR3 reads CASSVEAGTHNEQFF. CDR3 nucleotide sequence: TGTGCCAGCAGCGTAGAAGCGGGAACACACAATGAGCAGTTCTTC.

This rearrangement joins TRBV10-3 to TRBJ1-6, with a possible D match to TRBD1 (5 bases). V dropped 2 bases and J dropped 9 bases, with 14 bases sitting between them. Germline V gene sequence: CDR1 ENHRY, CDR2 SYGVKD. This CDR3 comprises 15 residues. The CDR3 here is CAISENRGRRSPLHF. Here the CDR3 DNA reads TGTGCCATCAGTGAGAACCGGGGCCGTCGTTCACCCCTCCACTTT.

Ten or more counts support this clonotype. V usage is TRBV12-3 or TRBV12-4 and J usage is TRBJ2-5, with TRBD2 identical over 9 bases. The ends lost 5 bases at V and 5 bases at J; junction bases unmatched: 15. This CDR3 is 17 amino acids long. CDR3 coding DNA: TGTGCCAGCAGTCCGGGGGTAGCGGGAGTTCTTACGGAGACCCAGTACTTC. Protein: CASSPGVAGVLTETQYF.

By sample fraction, this clonotype is medium-sized. This chain connects TRBV20-1 to TRBJ2-7, with a weak D call TRBD2 (6 bases). Germline CDR1 reads DFQATT; CDR2 reads SNEGSKA (reference sequence). CDR3 size: 11 residues. V lost 5 bases and J lost 4, with 9 bases in between. The CDR3 protein is CSAPGLYEQYF. DNA for the CDR3: TGCAGTGCTCCTGGACTATACGAGCAGTACTTC.

V usage is TRBV9 and J usage is TRBJ2-3, with D perhaps matching TRBD2 (5 bases). Trimming pared 0 bases from V and 1 base from J, leaving 9 bases between. The length of the CDR3 is 15 residues. Per germline, CDR1 SGDLS and CDR2 YYNGEE. The CDR3 DNA is TGTGCCAGCAGCGTAGGTCTAGCCGGCACAGATACGCAGTATTTT. Translating it yields CASSVGLAGTDTQYF.

This clonotype appeared a few times. This rearrangement joins TRBV10-2 to TRBJ2-1; D uncertain. Germline V gives CDR1 WSHSY, CDR2 SAAADI. This CDR3 has 14 residues. V lost 4 bases and J 0 bases, leaving 7 bases between the germline ends. CDR3 sequence reads: CASSVVSSYNEQFF. As DNA, the CDR3 is TGCGCCAGCAGTGTGGTCAGCTCCTACAATGAGCAGTTCTTC.

As regards this clonotype: This may be a read error: a much more frequent sequence differs by one nucleotide. The CDR3 end shows no conserved phenylalanine or tryptophan, and so a read error is likely. The chain joins TRBV27 to TRBJ1-6; D ambiguous. With 6 bases removed from V and 0 bases from J, the gap between germline ends came to 18 bases. CDR3 length: 18 amino acids. Germline CDR1 is MNHEY and CDR2 is SMNVEV (reference sequence). The CDR3 reads CASRSSDGGSSYNSPLHL. The CDR3 region has the DNA TGTGCCAGCAGATCATCGGATGGCGGCAGCTCCTATAATTCACCCCTCCACCTT.

The sample holds many counts of this clonotype. This chain joins TRBV6-6 and TRBJ2-3; D uncertain. CDR1 MNHNY and CDR2 SVGAGI come from the germline V gene (reference sequence). The V end was cut by 5 bases, the J end by 1 base, with 4 bases between. The CDR3 is 12 residues long. As DNA, the CDR3 is TGTGCCAGCAGTCCCGGCACAGATACGCAGTATTTT. Protein sequence: CASSPGTDTQYF.

This clonotype is medium-sized (0.01 to 0.1%) in the sample. This chain joins TRBV9 and TRBJ2-3, with 10 bases lining up with TRBD2. Germline V gene sequence: CDR1 SGDLS, CDR2 YYNGEE. Germline trimming cut 1 base from V and 2 bases from J; bases unmatched to any gene: 1. The CDR3 totals 15 residues. The CDR3 DNA reads as TGTGCCAGCAGCGTAAGCGGGAGGGCCACAGATACGCAGTATTTT. Amino acids: CASSVSGRATDTQYF.

There are many counts of this clonotype. A much larger clone lies one base from this, so it may be a read error. The chain recombines TRBV5-6 with TRBJ2-5; D gene uncertain. The CDR3 totals 12 residues. Germline V CDR1 and CDR2: SGHDT, YYEEEE. The CDR3 DNA follows: TGTGCCCGCAGCTTTTGGCGAGAGACCCAGTACTTC. It is translated as CARSFWRETQYF.

This chain joins TRBV29-1 and TRBJ1-1; a weak D match, TRBD1 (6 bases). This CDR3 comprises 16 residues. The V end lost 4 bases, the J end lost 3 bases, and 21 bases lay between the germline ends. In germline, CDR1 is SQVTM, CDR2 ANQGSEA. CDR3 amino acids: CSVGGANPERDTEAFF. The CDR3 nucleotides are TGCAGCGTTGGGGGGGCCAATCCAGAAAGGGACACTGAAGCTTTCTTT.

By share of the sample, this clonotype is medium-sized. The chain joins TRBV2 to TRBJ1-2, with 7 bases lining up with TRBD1. V was clipped by 7 bases and J by 8 bases; unmatched bases: 13. Germline V lookup: CDR1 SNHLY, CDR2 FYNNEI. The CDR3 consists of 14 residues. The CDR3 here is CASTKDRAGGGYTF. In DNA, the CDR3 is TGTGCCAGCACCAAAGACAGGGCTGGCGGGGGCTACACCTTC.

In its sample, this clonotype was seen many times. The J gene is TRBJ2-6, the V gene TRBV20-1, with 7 bases identical to TRBD2. The CDR3 is 18 amino acids. The germline CDR1 and CDR2 sequences are DFQATT and SNEGSKA (reference sequence). The ends lost 0 bases at V and 1 base at J; junction bases unmatched: 9. This CDR3 reads CSARDPTGGISGANVLTF. Here the CDR3 DNA reads TGCAGTGCTAGAGATCCCACGGGAGGCATATCTGGGGCCAACGTCCTGACTTTC.

This clonotype was observed at least ten times. The chain has TRBV19 and TRBJ2-6, with D perhaps matching TRBD1 (5 bases). Trimming removed 0 bases from V and 0 bases from J, with 12 bases in between. The CDR3 is made up of 18 amino acids. Germline CDR1 and CDR2: LNHDA and SQIVND (reference sequence). The CDR3 sequence is CASSIEGQTFSGANVLTF. Here the CDR3 DNA reads TGTGCCAGTAGTATAGAGGGGCAAACCTTCTCTGGGGCCAACGTCCTGACTTTC.